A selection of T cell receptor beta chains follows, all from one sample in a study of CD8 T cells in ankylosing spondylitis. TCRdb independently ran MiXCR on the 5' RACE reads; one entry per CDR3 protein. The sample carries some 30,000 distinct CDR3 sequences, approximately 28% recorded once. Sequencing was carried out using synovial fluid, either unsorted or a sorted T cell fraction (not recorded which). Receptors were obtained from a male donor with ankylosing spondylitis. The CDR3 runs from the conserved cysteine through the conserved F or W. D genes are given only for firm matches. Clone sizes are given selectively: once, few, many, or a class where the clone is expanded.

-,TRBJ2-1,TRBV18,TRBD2,CASSPGGLAGGYNEQFF,TGTGCCAGCTCACCAGGTGGACTAGCGGGAGGCTACAATGAGCAGTTCTTC
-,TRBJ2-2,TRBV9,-,CASSVEAGTTNTGELFF,TGTGCCAGCAGCGTAGAGGCTGGGACGACGAACACCGGGGAGCTGTTTTTT
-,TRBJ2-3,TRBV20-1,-,CSARDLDSTRTDTQYF,TGCAGTGCTAGAGATTTGGACTCCACCCGCACAGATACGCAGTATTTT
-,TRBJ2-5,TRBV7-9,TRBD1,CASSPATGNLQETQYF,TGTGCCAGCAGCCCAGCGACAGGGAACCTCCAAGAGACCCAGTACTTC
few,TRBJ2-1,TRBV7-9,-,CASSWSDEQFF,TGTGCCAGCAGCTGGAGCGATGAGCAGTTCTTC
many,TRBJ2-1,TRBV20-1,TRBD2,CSALLLAGTLSYNEQFF,TGCAGTGCTCTGTTGCTAGCGGGCACACTTTCCTACAATGAGCAGTTCTTC
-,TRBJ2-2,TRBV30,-,CASPPTGELFF,TGTGCCTCTCCCCCCACCGGGGAGCTGTTTTTT
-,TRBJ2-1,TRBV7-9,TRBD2,CASSPGLEEGEQFF,TGTGCCAGCAGCCCGGGACTAGAGGAGGGTGAGCAGTTCTTC
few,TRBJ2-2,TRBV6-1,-,CASSGKEDTGELFF,TGTGCCAGCAGTGGAAAAGAGGACACCGGGGAGCTGTTTTTT
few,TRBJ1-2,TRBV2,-,CASRLYRDKYGYTF,TGTGCCAGCAGGCTATACCGGGACAAGTACGGCTACACCTTC
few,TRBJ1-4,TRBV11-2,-,CASSLGATSGEKLFF,TGTGCCAGCAGCTTAGGGGCCACCTCAGGTGAAAAACTGTTTTTT